The 10 T cell receptor beta chains listed next were all sequenced from one sample in a study of cytomegalovirus exposure and HLA in healthy donors. Method: immunoSEQ multiplex PCR; TCRdb's copy keeps in-frame clones and lacks some. The table lists approximately 54,000 clones, about nine tenths of them singletons. The sequencing sample was made of PBMCs. These receptor sequences come from a woman between 18 and 30 years old in good health and CMV-seropositive.

V gene TRBV5-6 combines with J gene TRBJ1-1; the match to TRBD1 covers 7 bases. The CDR3 length is 16 residues. V dropped 0 bases and J dropped 5; count of bases not matched to a gene: 10. Germline V gene data show CDR1 as SGHDT and CDR2 as YYEEEE. The CDR3 protein is CASSLGWDSQRTEAFF. In DNA form, the CDR3 reads TGTGCCAGCAGCTTGGGGTGGGACAGCCAAAGGACTGAAGCTTTCTTT.

This clone was detected only once. The chain couples TRBV5-4 to TRBJ2-1, with 8 bases fitting TRBD2. Germline lookup yields CDR1 SGHNT and CDR2 YYREEE (reference sequence). V was clipped by 2 bases and J by 6 bases; unmatched bases: 22. The CDR3 is 20 amino acids. CDR3 amino acids: CASSFLSFWAGGLVVNEQFF. The CDR3 DNA follows: TGTGCCAGCAGCTTTCTCAGCTTTTGGGCGGGGGGCCTGGTGGTCAATGAGCAGTTCTTC. Variable domain in full (rest from reference TRBV5-4 and TRBJ2-1): ETGVTQSPTHLIKTRGQQVTLRCSSQSGHNTVSWYQQALGQGPQFIFQYYREEENGRGNFPPRFSGLQFPNYSSELNVNALELDDSALYLCASSFLSFWAGGLVVNEQFFGPGTRLTVL.

The chain employs TRBV6-1 and TRBJ2-3; D remains ambiguous. CDR1 is MNHNS, CDR2 SASEGT, per germline. The CDR3 has 14 residues. V lost 4 bases and J lost 2, with 10 bases in between. CDR3 sequence (DNA): TGTGCCAGCAGTGTCACAGCCACCACAGATACGCAGTATTTT. Protein product: CASSVTATTDTQYF.

The CDR3 DNA reads TGTGCCAGCAGCAAATGCACGCGGGGCCCCGCTAGCTCCTATAATTCACCCCTCCACTTT. This encodes CASSKCTRGPASSYNSPLHF. The chain employs TRBV21-1 and TRBJ1-6. TRBV21-1 is listed as a pseudogene. The CDR3 is 20 residues long.

The chain has TRBV6-1 and TRBJ2-3, with 8 bases matching TRBD1. Germline CDR1 is MNHNS and CDR2 is SASEGT. V shed 3 bases, J shed 2 bases, and the junction held 1 base outside the gene matches. The CDR3 is made up of 14 amino acids. The CDR3 loop reads CASSDRGHTDTQYF. The CDR3 DNA reads as TGTGCCAGCAGTGACAGGGGGCACACAGATACGCAGTATTTT.

The chain combines TRBV6-1 with TRBJ1-6; TRBD1 aligns across 8 bases. This CDR3 spans 12 amino acids. J was trimmed by 10 bases and V by 6 bases; bases with no gene match: 2. Germline loops: CDR1 MNHNS, CDR2 SASEGT. The CDR3 nucleotides read TGTGCCAGCAGGACAGGGGCGTCACCCCTCCACTTT. Amino acid sequence: CASRTGASPLHF.

This rearrangement joins TRBV28 to TRBJ2-7; TRBD2 might be the D (7 bases). CDR3 length equals 14 residues. The germline V gene encodes CDR1 MDHEN and CDR2 SYDVKM. Trimming took 5 bases from V and 5 from J, leaving 16 bases between them. The CDR3 sequence is CASSRTRRGDEQYF. The DNA of the CDR3 is TGTGCCAGCAGTCGGACTAGAAGGGGGGACGAGCAGTACTTC.

V and J are TRBV30 and TRBJ1-1; a weak D match, TRBD1 (5 bases). The CDR3 is made up of 14 amino acids. Deletions cut 0 bases from V and 4 bases from J, with 12 bases between. CDR1 GTSNPN and CDR2 SVGIG come from the germline V gene (reference sequence). CDR3 coding DNA: TGTGCCTGGAGTGTTAATCAAGGGGCCACTGAAGCTTTCTTT. This sequence encodes CAWSVNQGATEAFF.

The rearrangement joins TRBV2 to TRBJ1-4; 12 bases fit TRBD1. The germline V gene encodes CDR1 SNHLY and CDR2 FYNNEI. V trimming: 5 bases; J trimming: 3 bases; junction bases outside the gene matches: 7. The CDR3 consists of 17 residues. The CDR3 is CASSTGTGGMSNEKLFF. The CDR3, as DNA: TGTGCCAGCAGTACCGGGACAGGGGGCATGTCTAATGAAAAACTGTTTTTT.

CDR3 DNA sequence: TGTGCCAGCAGCCAATTCCGGGACAGTAGCTCCTACGAGCAGTACTTC. It codes for CASSQFRDSSSYEQYF. This chain joins TRBV6-6 and TRBJ2-7, with TRBD1 matching over 7 bases. Trimming removed 6 bases from V and 0 bases from J; junction bases left unmatched: 11. This CDR3 contains 16 residues. Germline loops: CDR1 MNHNY, CDR2 SVGAGI (reference sequence).